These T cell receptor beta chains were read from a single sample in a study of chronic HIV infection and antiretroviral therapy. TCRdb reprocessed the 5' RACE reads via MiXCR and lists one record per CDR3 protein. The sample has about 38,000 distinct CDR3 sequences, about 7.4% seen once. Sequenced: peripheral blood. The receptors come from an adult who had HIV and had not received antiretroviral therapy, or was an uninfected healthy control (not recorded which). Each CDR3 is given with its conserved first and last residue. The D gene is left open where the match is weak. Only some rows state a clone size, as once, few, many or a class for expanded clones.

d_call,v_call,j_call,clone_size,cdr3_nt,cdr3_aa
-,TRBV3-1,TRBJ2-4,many,TGTGCCAGCAGCCAAGGGTACATTCAGTACTTC,CASSQGYIQYF
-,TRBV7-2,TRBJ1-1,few,TGTGCCAGCAGCTTAGGGGGCAGCGCCGAAGCTTTCTTT,CASSLGGSAEAFF
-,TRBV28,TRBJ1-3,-,TGTGCCAGCAGCATCCCTTTCTCTGGAAACACCATATATTTT,CASSIPFSGNTIYF
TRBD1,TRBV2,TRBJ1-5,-,TGTGCCAGCAGCTGGACAGGGAACCAGCCCCAGCATTTT,CASSWTGNQPQHF
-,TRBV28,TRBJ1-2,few,TGTGCCAGCAGCCCTCGCCCCCACAGGGCTTATACCTATGGCTACACCTTC,CASSPRPHRAYTYGYTF
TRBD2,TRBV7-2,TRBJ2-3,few,TGTGCCAGCAGGTCGACTAGCGATCGCGATACGCAGTATTTT,CASRSTSDRDTQYF
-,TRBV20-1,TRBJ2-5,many,TGCAGTGCTAGACGCCAAGAGACCCAGTACTTC,CSARRQETQYF
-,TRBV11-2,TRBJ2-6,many,TGTGCCAGCAGTCCAACAATCAGGGTCTCGCCGGCTCTCTCTGGGGCCAACGTCCTGACTTTC,CASSPTIRVSPALSGANVLTF
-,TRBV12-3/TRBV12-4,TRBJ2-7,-,TGTGCCAGCAGTCCGGACGACATAACGCGGGCCTACGAGCAGTACTTC,CASSPDDITRAYEQYF
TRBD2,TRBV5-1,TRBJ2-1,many,TGCGCCAGCAGCTCCGGACTAGCGGGGGTCTCCTACAATGAGCAGTTCTTC,CASSSGLAGVSYNEQFF
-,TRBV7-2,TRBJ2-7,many,TGTGCCAGCAGCTTAGGATTCAGGGGCGACGAGCAGTACTTC,CASSLGFRGDEQYF
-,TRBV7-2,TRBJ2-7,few,TGTGCCAGCAGCTTACGGGACGGACCCTACGAGCAGTACTTC,CASSLRDGPYEQYF
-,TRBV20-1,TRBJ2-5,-,TGCAGTGCTAGGAAAGAGACCCAGTACTTC,CSARKETQYF
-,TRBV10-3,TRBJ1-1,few,TGTGCCATCAGTGTTGGGGGTCTGAACACTGAAGCTTTCTTT,CAISVGGLNTEAFF
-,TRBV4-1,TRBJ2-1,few,TGCGCCAGCAGCCCAAGCGCCCACAATGAGCAGTTCTTC,CASSPSAHNEQFF
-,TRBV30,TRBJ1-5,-,TGTGCCTGGAGTACAGGGTATAGCAATCAGCCCCAGCATTTT,CAWSTGYSNQPQHF
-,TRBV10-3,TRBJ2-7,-,TGTGCCATCAGTGACGGGAATAGCAACGAGCAGTACTTC,CAISDGNSNEQYF
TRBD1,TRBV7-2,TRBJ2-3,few,TGTGCCAGCAGCTTAGGAGCGGACAGGGCCACAGATACGCAGTATTTT,CASSLGADRATDTQYF
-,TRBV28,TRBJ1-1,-,TGTGCCAGCAGTTTATCGACCGCTACCACTGAAGCTTTCTTT,CASSLSTATTEAFF
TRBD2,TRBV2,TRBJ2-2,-,TGTGCCAGCAGTGGGACTAGCGGAGAGAACACCGGGGAGCTGTTTTTT,CASSGTSGENTGELFF